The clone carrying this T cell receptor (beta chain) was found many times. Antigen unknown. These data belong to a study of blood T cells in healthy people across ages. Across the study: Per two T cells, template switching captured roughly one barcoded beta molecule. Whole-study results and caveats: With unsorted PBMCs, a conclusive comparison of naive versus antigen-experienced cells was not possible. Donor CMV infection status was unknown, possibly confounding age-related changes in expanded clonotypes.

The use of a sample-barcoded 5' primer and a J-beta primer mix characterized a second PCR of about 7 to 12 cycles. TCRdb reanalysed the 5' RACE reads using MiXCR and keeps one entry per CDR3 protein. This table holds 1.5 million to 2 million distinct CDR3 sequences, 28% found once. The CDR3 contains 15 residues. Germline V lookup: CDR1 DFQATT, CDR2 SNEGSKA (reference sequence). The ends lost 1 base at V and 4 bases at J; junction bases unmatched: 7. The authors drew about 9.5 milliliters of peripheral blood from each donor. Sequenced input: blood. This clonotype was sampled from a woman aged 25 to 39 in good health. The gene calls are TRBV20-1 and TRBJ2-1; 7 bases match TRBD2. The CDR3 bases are TGCAGTGCTAGAGTGGGCAGCGGGATGTACAATGAGCAGTTCTTC. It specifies CSARVGSGMYNEQFF.